A single T cell receptor (beta chain) is shown here with its context. The antigen is unknown. Donors counted as nominally healthy when sampled, yet unrecorded immune exposures were likely. V dropped 3 bases and J dropped 9 bases, with 12 bases sitting between them. Germline values: CDR1 LNHDA, CDR2 SQIVND (reference sequence). The CDR3 consists of 13 residues. This sample stems from a study of cytomegalovirus exposure and HLA in healthy donors. Findings and limits, study-wide: It was assumed in the presence/absence analyses that sequencing depth was roughly uniform across donors. Segments of the TCR beta V type were, in most cases, productive about 87% or about 30% of the time in an earlier analysis. Cytomegalovirus association was listed for about 170 TCR beta chains.

The PCR had 60 Vbeta and 13 Jbeta primers. Method: immunoSEQ multiplex PCR; TCRdb's copy keeps in-frame clones and lacks some. The sample lists about 70,000 clones, about 70% occurring once. The origin of this receptor is a woman in her 30s in good health and CMV-seronegative. The chain has TRBV19 and TRBJ1-5; tentatively, D is TRBD1 (5 bases). Sequencing was carried out using PBMCs. The CDR3 sequence is CASSIKSQGPQHF. The CDR3 DNA is TGTGCCAGTAGTATTAAGAGTCAGGGGCCCCAGCATTTT. Variable domain in full (rest from reference TRBV19 and TRBJ1-5): DGGITQSPKYLFRKEGQNVTLSCEQNLNHDAMYWYRQDPGQGLRLIYYSQIVNDFQKGDIAEGYSVSREKKESFPLTVTSAQKNPTAFYLCASSIKSQGPQHFGDGTRLSIL.